This is a list of T cell receptor beta chains from one sample in a study of cytomegalovirus exposure and HLA in healthy donors. Generated by immunoSEQ multiplex PCR, the TCRdb table keeps only in-frame clones and is missing some. This table lists about 140,000 clones. The specimen was PBMCs. The receptors here all came from a man aged 35 to 55 in good health and CMV-seronegative. Each CDR3 is given with its conserved first and last residue. The D gene is left open where the match is weak.

length	D	V	J	DNA	CDR3
13	NA	TRBV5-1	TRBJ2-5	TGCGCCAGCAGCTTTACAGGGCAAGAGACCCAGTACTTC	CASSFTGQETQYF
15	NA	TRBV4-1	TRBJ1-2	TGCGCCAGCAGCCTTGGCGGGGGGGGAGGCTATGGCTACACCTTC	CASSLGGGGGYGYTF
16	TRBD2	TRBV19	TRBJ2-1	TGTGCCAGTAGTATACTACCCCTAGCGGGGGAAAATGAGCAGTTCTTC	CASSILPLAGENEQFF
17	TRBD1	TRBV5-1	TRBJ2-7	TGCGCCAGCAGCTTGGACCAAGGACAGGCCGTCTCCTACGAGCAGTACTTC	CASSLDQGQAVSYEQYF
11	NA	TRBV20-1	TRBJ1-4	TGCAGTGCTAGCGATGGCGAAAAACTGTTTTTT	CSASDGEKLFF
15	TRBD2	TRBV7-9	TRBJ2-5	TGTGCCAGCAGCTTTACTAGCGGGGGCCAAGAGACCCAGTACTTC	CASSFTSGGQETQYF
17	TRBD2	TRBV5-4	TRBJ2-3	TGTGCCAGCAGCCCGCCCCTCTTAGCGGGGGGGGGAGATACGCAGTATTTT	CASSPPLLAGGGDTQYF
15	TRBD1	TRBV9	TRBJ2-7	TGTGCCAGCAGCGTAGAACAGGGGGAGATGGACGAGCAGTACTTC	CASSVEQGEMDEQYF
15	TRBD1	TRBV9	TRBJ1-3	TGTGCCAGCAGCCCGGAGACAGGGCTAGAAAACACCATATATTTT	CASSPETGLENTIYF
16	TRBD1	TRBV9	TRBJ2-5	TGTGCCAGCAGCGTCAGGACAGGGGGCCAGGGAGAGACCCAGTACTTC	CASSVRTGGQGETQYF
17	NA	TRBV4-1	TRBJ1-6	TGCGCCAGCAGCCAGAATCCGGGGGGCTGGGATAATTCACCCCTCCACTTT	CASSQNPGGWDNSPLHF
16	NA	TRBV19	TRBJ1-1	TGTGCCAGTAGTAGGGAGGGAGATGGCGTGAACACTGAAGCTTTCTTT	CASSREGDGVNTEAFF
14	TRBD2	TRBV5-1	TRBJ2-3	TGCGCCAGCTCGGGGGGGGCGCGAACAGATACGCAGTATTTT	CASSGGARTDTQYF
16	NA	TRBV19	TRBJ1-1	TGTGCCAGCAAAGCCTTATCAGGGTCGATGAACACTGAAGCTTTCTTT	CASKALSGSMNTEAFF
16	TRBD1	TRBV6-5	TRBJ1-6	TGTGCCAGCAGTTACTCAGGACAGGGAATCGTTTCACCCCTCCACTTT	CASSYSGQGIVSPLHF
16	TRBD1	TRBV6-6	TRBJ2-5	TGTGCCAGCAGTTACTCCTGGGACAGCCTTCTTGAGGAGCAGTACTTC	CASSYSWDSLLEEQYF
17	TRBD2	TRBV4-2	TRBJ2-7	TGTGCCAGCAGCCCTAAAGGGCTAGCGGGGGCCTACTACGAGCAGTACTTC	CASSPKGLAGAYYEQYF
12	NA	TRBV29-1	TRBJ2-5	TGCAGCGGGGGGGACAGAGGAGAGACCCAGTACTTC	CSGGDRGETQYF
14	NA	TRBV19	TRBJ1-5	TGTGCCAGTATCATGGAGGGGTTCAATCAGCCCCAGCATTTT	CASIMEGFNQPQHF
19	TRBD1	TRBV7-9	TRBJ2-2	TGTGCCAGCAGCTTCGACTCCGGGACAGGCCACCTAAACACCGGGGAGCTGTTTTTT	CASSFDSGTGHLNTGELFF
13	NA	TRBV29-1	TRBJ2-1	TGCAGCGTTAAACCGAGCTCCTACAATGAGCAGTTCTTC	CSVKPSSYNEQFF
13	TRBD1	TRBV4-3	TRBJ2-7	TGCGCCAGCAGGGACAGGGAAGCCTACGAGCAGTACTTC	CASRDREAYEQYF
14	TRBD1	TRBV6-5	TRBJ2-7	TGTGCCAGCAGTCGGGGCAGGGGGTCCTACGAGCAGTACTTC	CASSRGRGSYEQYF
12	NA	TRBV7-2	TRBJ1-6	TGTGCCAGCAGCTCCGGGTATTCACCCCTCCACTTT	CASSSGYSPLHF
15	TRBD1	TRBV6-5	TRBJ1-1	TGTGCCAGCACCCGACAGGGGGATCGTAACACTGAAGCTTTCTTT	CASTRQGDRNTEAFF
14	NA	TRBV18	TRBJ1-3	TGTGCCAGCTCCCACGACGGGGTTGGAAACACCATATATTTT	CASSHDGVGNTIYF
13	NA	TRBV7-8	TRBJ2-2	TGTGCCAGCACCTTGGGGGGGGCTGGGGAGCTGTTTTTT	CASTLGGAGELFF
14	NA	TRBV19	TRBJ2-7	TGTGCCAGTGTTGGCCAGGGTAGCTCCTACGAGCAGTACTTC	CASVGQGSSYEQYF
14	NA	TRBV5-6	TRBJ1-2	TGTGCCAGCAGCTTAGCGGGACGGACCTATGGCTACACCTTC	CASSLAGRTYGYTF
16	TRBD1	TRBV9	TRBJ1-3	TGTGCCAGCAGCGTTCGACAGGGGGCTAGTGGAAACACCATATATTTT	CASSVRQGASGNTIYF
18	NA	TRBV9	TRBJ2-3	TGTGCCAGCAGCACCTCCCCCGGGCGGGGTTTTAGCACAGATACGCAGTATTTT	CASSTSPGRGFSTDTQYF
13	NA	TRBV29-1	TRBJ1-2	TGCAGCGTTGAAGACCCCGGGACATATGGCTACACCTTC	CSVEDPGTYGYTF
13	NA	TRBV7-2	TRBJ1-2	TGTGCCAGCAGCATCGACAGTAACTATGGCTACACCTTC	CASSIDSNYGYTF
18	TRBD1	TRBV7-4	TRBJ2-7	TGTGCCAGCAGTAATAGGGTTACTCCGGGACAGGGAGGCTACGAGCAGTACTTC	CASSNRVTPGQGGYEQYF
16	TRBD1	TRBV4-1	TRBJ2-5	TGCGCCAGCAGCCAAGAGGGACAGGGGGCAATGGAGACCCAGTACTTC	CASSQEGQGAMETQYF
14	NA	TRBV10-3	TRBJ1-2	TGTGCCATCAGTGAGCCGGACAGTCCCTATGGCTACACCTTC	CAISEPDSPYGYTF
15	TRBD2	TRBV7-9	TRBJ2-3	TGTGCCAGCAGCCGAAAGACTAGCGGCACAGATACGCAGTATTTT	CASSRKTSGTDTQYF
16	TRBD2	TRBV9	TRBJ2-5	TGTGCCAGCAGCGGCCGGACTAGCGGGCGAGAAGAGACCCAGTACTTC	CASSGRTSGREETQYF
13	NA	TRBV15	TRBJ2-7	TGTGCCACCAGCAGAGATCGTTCCTACGAGCAGTACTTC	CATSRDRSYEQYF